The 13 T cell receptor beta chains in this list originate from one sample, sequenced in a study of cytomegalovirus exposure and HLA in healthy donors. The study ran its PCR with 60 Vbeta and 13 Jbeta primers. Data came from immunoSEQ multiplex PCR; TCRdb stores just in-frame clones and leaves some out. The sample has approximately 170,000 clones, around 80% seen once; the top ten hold approximately 1.3%. Sequencing was performed on PBMCs. The receptors were sampled from a boy aged 2 to 10 in good health and CMV-seronegative.

The rearrangement uses TRBV7-9 and TRBJ1-1; D is uncertain. This CDR3 contains 13 residues. Germline V lookup: CDR1 SEHNR, CDR2 FQNEAQ (reference sequence). V lost 0 bases to trimming and J lost 2 bases, with 4 bases between them. CDR3 coding DNA: TGTGCCAGCAGCTTAGCGCTAAACACTGAAGCTTTCTTT. This encodes CASSLALNTEAFF. The variable domain in full, completed from reference TRBV7-9 and TRBJ1-1, reads DTGVSQNPRHKITKRGQNVTFRCDPISEHNRLYWYRQTLGQGPEFLTYFQNEAQLEKSRLLSDRFSAERPKGSFSTLEIQRTEQGDSAMYLCASSLALNTEAFFGQGTRLTVV.

This chain links TRBV19 with TRBJ1-5; 7 bases line up with TRBD1. This CDR3 has 13 amino acids. Germline-derived CDR1 and CDR2 are LNHDA and SQIVND (reference sequence). Losses at the gene ends were 9 bases for V and 2 bases for J; bases not matched to a gene: 4. The CDR3 bases are TGTGCCAGCGACAGGGACGGCAATCAGCCCCAGCATTTT. It encodes CASDRDGNQPQHF.

The rearrangement links TRBV4-2 to TRBJ2-2; 11 bases are shared with TRBD2. Trimming took 0 bases from V and 5 from J; bases not matched to a gene: 2. This CDR3 is built from 16 residues. The germline V gene has CDR1 LGHNA and CDR2 YNFKEQ. The CDR3 loop is CASSQETSGITGELFF. The CDR3 DNA reads TGTGCCAGCAGCCAAGAGACTAGCGGGATTACCGGGGAGCTGTTTTTT.

The chain uses TRBV7-2 and TRBJ1-2, with 7 bases lining up with TRBD1. CDR1 and CDR2 from the germline V gene are SGHTA and FQGNSA. This CDR3 comprises 15 residues. J lost 3 bases, V lost 4 bases, and 8 bases had no gene match. CDR3 amino acids: CASSYGQARDYGYTF. DNA of the CDR3: TGTGCCAGCAGCTACGGACAGGCTCGAGACTATGGCTACACCTTC.

This clone was seen just once. CDR3 protein: CASSVDGVDYGYTF. CDR3 DNA sequence: TGTGCCAGCAGCGTAGACGGGGTTGACTATGGCTACACCTTC. The chain uses TRBV9 and TRBJ1-2, with unresolved D. Looked up from germline, CDR1 is SGDLS and CDR2 is YYNGEE. V lost 0 bases to trimming and J lost 3 bases, with 9 bases between them. The CDR3 runs 14 residues.

The chain carries TRBV6-5 and TRBJ2-1, with D perhaps matching TRBD2 (5 bases). V was cut by 0 bases and J by 7 bases, with 13 bases left in between. This CDR3 region has 15 residues. Germline CDR1 is MNHEY and CDR2 is SVGAGI. In nucleotides, the CDR3 is TGTGCCAGCAGTTACTCGACAAGAGGGCTGAATGAGCAGTTCTTC. Encoded protein: CASSYSTRGLNEQFF.

V and J are TRBV11-3 and TRBJ1-5, with a possible D match to TRBD1 (6 bases). The CDR3 runs 19 residues. Deletions cut 1 base from V and 4 bases from J, with 23 bases between. CDR1 is SGHNT and CDR2 is YENEEA in the germline V gene. For the CDR3, the DNA is TGTGCCAGCAGCTTAGGGATATGGGACACCAACAGGGAGAATCAGCCCCAGCATTTT. This sequence encodes CASSLGIWDTNRENQPQHF. The full variable domain, its missing parts supplied by reference TRBV11-3 and TRBJ1-5, is EAGVVQSPRYKIIEKKQPVAFWCNPISGHNTLYWYLQNLGQGPELLIRYENEEAVDDSQLPKDRFSAERLKGVDSTLKIQPAELGDSAVYLCASSLGIWDTNRENQPQHFGDGTRLSIL.

This clone occurred once. The chain uses TRBV10-3 and TRBJ1-2; the match to TRBD1 covers 7 bases. Per the germline V gene, CDR1 is ENHRY and CDR2 is SYGVKD. The CDR3 has 15 residues. Germline trimming cut 0 bases from V and 4 bases from J; bases unmatched to any gene: 5. CDR3 nucleotide sequence: TGTGCCATCAGTGAGTCAACCGGGACAGCCTATGGCTACACCTTC. The encoded protein is CAISESTGTAYGYTF.

This clone appeared a few times. The J gene is TRBJ1-2, the V gene TRBV6-1; possible D gene TRBD1, 6 bases. Per the germline V gene, CDR1 is MNHNS and CDR2 is SASEGT. The V end was cut by 4 bases, the J end by 8 bases, with 11 bases between. The CDR3 runs 12 residues. The CDR3 reads CASSGGTNGYTF. The CDR3, as DNA: TGTGCCAGCAGTGGAGGGACAAACGGCTACACCTTC.

The chain is built from TRBV19 and TRBJ1-1; weak D call: TRBD1 (6 bases). Trimming took 3 bases from V and 4 from J, leaving 12 bases between them. This CDR3 is 14 amino acids long. Germline V gene data show CDR1 as LNHDA and CDR2 as SQIVND (reference sequence). CDR3 region: CASSIRGKGTEAFF. The CDR3 bases are TGTGCCAGTAGTATCAGGGGCAAAGGCACTGAAGCTTTCTTT.

The chain joins TRBV29-1 to TRBJ1-2, with a possible D match to TRBD1 (5 bases). The V end lost 5 bases, the J end lost 8 bases, and 18 bases lay between the germline ends. Germline values: CDR1 SQVTM, CDR2 ANQGSEA. This CDR3 contains 13 residues. Here the CDR3 DNA reads TGCAGCGTTCCGAGGGGAGGGGCGCGGGGCTACACCTTC. This translates into CSVPRGGARGYTF.

This chain links TRBV7-2 with TRBJ2-1, with D hard to call. The germline V gene has CDR1 SGHTA and CDR2 FQGNSA. The CDR3 covers 13 residues. V lost 1 base to trimming and J lost 8 bases, with 9 bases between them. The CDR3 DNA sequence: TGTGCCAGCAGCTTAGGCCGAGATTATGAGCAGTTCTTC. Translation gives CASSLGRDYEQFF.

The CDR3 nucleotides read TGTGCCAGCAGTGATAGGACAGGGAGAGAGACCCAGTACTTC. Translation: CASSDRTGRETQYF. The J gene is TRBJ2-5, the V gene TRBV2, with 8 bases fitting TRBD1. With 3 bases clipped from V and 4 bases from J, the junction kept 4 bases outside the gene matches. The germline V gene encodes CDR1 SNHLY and CDR2 FYNNEI. The CDR3 is made up of 14 amino acids.